A selection of T cell receptor beta chains follows, all from one sample in a study of Ad26.COV2.S vaccination and SARS-CoV-2 variants. The protocol was immunoSEQ multiplex PCR, while the TCRdb copy is restricted to in-frame clones and leaves out a portion. The data hold fewer than 300,000 clones, with around 87% observed a single time. The source was peripheral blood, collected in a trial of Ad26.COV2.S vaccine versus placebo. These receptors were obtained from a person aged 18-65 years who received the Ad26.COV2.S COVID-19 vaccine or a placebo. CDR3s include the opening cysteine and the closing phenylalanine or tryptophan. A D gene is named only where the DNA matches it firmly. Only part of the rows carry a size: once, few, many, or a class if the clone is expanded.

NA,TRBJ1-2,TRBV7-2,NA,CASSLDSARGNYGYTF,TGTGCCAGCAGCTTAGATTCGGCCAGGGGTAACTATGGCTACACCTTC
NA,TRBJ2-5,TRBV6-5,TRBD2,CASSYGLAGDQETQYF,TGTGCCAGCAGTTACGGGCTAGCGGGGGATCAAGAGACCCAGTACTTC
NA,TRBJ1-4,TRBV6-4,NA,CASSDSSPGLTNEKLFF,TGTGCCAGCAGTGATTCCTCACCGGGACTGACTAATGAAAAACTGTTTTTT
NA,TRBJ2-3,TRBV7-6,NA,CASSERRGDTQYF,TGTGCCAGCTCTGAACGGAGGGGAGATACGCAGTATTTT
once,TRBJ1-2,TRBV5-1,TRBD1,CASSLAGGADGYTF,TGCGCCAGCAGCTTGGCAGGGGGCGCGGATGGCTACACCTTC
NA,TRBJ2-7,TRBV29-1,NA,CSVGYGNYEQYF,TGCAGCGTTGGATACGGGAACTACGAGCAGTACTTC
NA,TRBJ1-4,TRBV7-9,NA,CASSFGSYNEKLFF,TGTGCCAGCAGCTTCGGCAGTTATAATGAAAAACTGTTTTTT
NA,TRBJ1-5,TRBV6-2/TRBV6-3,NA,CASSPSRTVNQPQHF,TGTGCCAGCAGCCCCTCCAGGACAGTCAATCAGCCCCAGCATTTT
once,TRBJ1-1,TRBV24-1,TRBD1,CATRPTRDSMNTEAFF,TGTGCCACCAGACCAACCCGGGACAGCATGAACACTGAAGCTTTCTTT
NA,TRBJ2-5,TRBV6-2/TRBV6-3,NA,CASSYGGVTQETQYF,TGTGCCAGCAGTTACGGGGGAGTCACCCAAGAGACCCAGTACTTC
NA,TRBJ2-7,TRBV7-3,TRBD2,CASSLAGTSGGTTYEQYF,TGTGCCAGCAGCTTGGCCGGGACTAGCGGGGGGACTACCTACGAGCAGTACTTC
NA,TRBJ1-2,TRBV2,NA,CASRMDSDGYTF,TGTGCCAGCAGAATGGACAGCGATGGCTACACCTTC
NA,TRBJ2-3,TRBV5-4,NA,CASSLAFQRSTDTQYF,TGTGCCAGCAGCTTGGCCTTTCAGCGGAGCACAGATACGCAGTATTTT
NA,TRBJ2-3,TRBV18,NA,CASGPPESRTDTQYF,TGTGCCAGCGGACCACCGGAGTCCCGTACAGATACGCAGTATTTT
NA,TRBJ2-1,TRBV18,NA,CASSPRQSEGNEQFF,TGTGCCAGCTCACCAAGACAGTCTGAAGGGAATGAGCAGTTCTTC
NA,TRBJ1-2,TRBV10-3,TRBD1,CAAGGGGGRGRVGYTF,TGTGCCGCCGGAGGAGGGGGCGGCAGGGGGCGAGTTGGCTACACCTTC
NA,TRBJ2-4,TRBV27,NA,CASSSQGGLAKNIQYF,TGTGCCAGCAGCTCCCAGGGGGGGTTAGCCAAAAACATTCAGTACTTC
once,TRBJ2-3,TRBV5-1,TRBD1,CASSQGTATDTQYF,TGCGCCAGCAGCCAGGGGACAGCCACAGATACGCAGTATTTT
NA,TRBJ2-3,TRBV20-1,NA,CSAGDRWRTDTQYF,TGCAGTGCTGGTGACAGGTGGCGAACAGATACGCAGTATTTT
NA,TRBJ1-2,TRBV10-3,TRBD1,CAISDRGHGYTF,TGTGCCATCAGTGACAGGGGGCACGGCTACACCTTC
NA,TRBJ2-5,TRBV5-1,TRBD1,CASSLGQGMRETQYF,TGCGCCAGCAGCTTGGGACAGGGGATGAGGGAGACCCAGTACTTC
NA,TRBJ2-1,TRBV7-9,TRBD2,CATGLAGTNEQFF,TGTGCCACCGGACTAGCGGGAACCAATGAGCAGTTCTTC
NA,TRBJ2-4,TRBV5-4,TRBD2,CASSPGGGWENIQYF,TGTGCCAGCAGCCCCGGCGGGGGATGGGAAAACATTCAGTACTTC
NA,TRBJ1-1,TRBV10-2,NA,CASSKMTGPIITEAFF,TGCGCCAGCAGCAAAATGACAGGCCCGATCATCACTGAAGCTTTCTTT
NA,TRBJ1-2,TRBV6-1,NA,CASSEEGRPKRYGYTF,TGTGCCAGCAGTGAAGAAGGCAGGCCTAAACGCTATGGCTACACCTTC
NA,TRBJ1-2,TRBV19,NA,CASSIANLLSNEGYTF,TGTGCCAGTAGTATAGCCAATCTCCTATCGAACGAGGGCTACACCTTC
NA,TRBJ1-2,TRBV5-1,NA,CASSLRAGDYAGYTF,TGCGCCAGCAGCTTAAGGGCAGGGGACTATGCGGGCTACACCTTC
NA,TRBJ2-2,TRBV6-6,NA,CASSPQLGAGELFF,TGTGCCAGCAGTCCTCAACTGGGGGCCGGGGAGCTGTTTTTT
NA,TRBJ2-2,TRBV7-9,TRBD1,CASRRTGKSGELFF,TGTGCCAGCAGGCGGACAGGGAAGTCCGGGGAGCTGTTTTTT
NA,TRBJ2-1,TRBV13,NA,CASSSRERGSYNEQFF,TGTGCCAGCAGCTCCCGGGAGAGGGGCTCCTACAATGAGCAGTTCTTC
NA,TRBJ2-2,TRBV10-3,TRBD2,CAISELTSGNTGELFF,TGTGCCATCAGTGAGTTAACTAGCGGGAACACCGGGGAGCTGTTTTTT
once,TRBJ2-3,TRBV7-2,TRBD2,CASSLGQRGTDTQYF,TGTGCCAGCAGCTTAGGGCAGCGGGGGACAGATACGCAGTATTTT
NA,TRBJ1-5,TRBV18,NA,CASSPTDGQGQKHF,TGTGCCAGCTCACCCACCGATGGGCAGGGACAAAAGCATTTT
once,TRBJ2-2,TRBV29-1,NA,CSVEDGRSTGELFF,TGCAGCGTTGAAGACGGGAGAAGCACCGGGGAGCTGTTTTTT
NA,TRBJ1-4,TRBV6-1,NA,CASSDGQGGEKLFF,TGTGCCAGCAGTGACGGCCAGGGAGGTGAAAAACTGTTTTTT
NA,TRBJ1-2,TRBV12-5,TRBD1,CASGLPWTGPYYGYTF,TGTGCTAGTGGTTTGCCTTGGACAGGGCCGTACTATGGCTACACCTTC
NA,TRBJ2-7,TRBV5-1,NA,CASSLEGDEQYF,TGCGCCAGCAGCTTGGAAGGGGACGAGCAGTACTTC